This section outlines one T cell receptor beta chain sequence together with its context. Its antigen is not known. Adults of Caucasian background living in Nashville, Tennessee made up all donors. This entry comes from a study of shared clonotypes between healthy human individuals. Study as a whole: Each donor's CD4 naive and CD4 memory cells filled three plates apiece, CD8 naive two, and CD8 memory one. Findings of the study overall: It was observed that approximately 5% of naive CD4 clonotypes were shared across several donors.

Assay runs were performed at deep level. Sequencing used immunoSEQ multiplex PCR; TCRdb keeps in-frame clones, though not all of them. The table has roughly 640,000 clones, more than 95% seen once. This sequence was found in a woman aged 25 to 45 in good health. Sequencing input: naive CD4+ T cells sorted from blood. Indicated subset: CD45RA+ positively selected.

DNA of the CDR3: TGTGCCAGCAGCTTTGGGGGGCTGGGGCAGTTCTTC. This sequence encodes CASSFGGLGQFF. This chain connects TRBV7-8 to TRBJ2-1, with D perhaps given as TRBD1 or TRBD2 (6 bases each). The CDR3 is 12 residues long. Germline assignment: CDR1 SGHVS and CDR2 FQNEAQ. Deletions cut 3 bases from V and 12 bases from J, with 12 bases between.